The next 6 T cell receptor beta chains were all read from a single sample in a study of human T cells and chemical hapten exposure. TCRdb redid the calling of the RACE reads with MiXCR, one entry per CDR3 protein. The sample includes 65,000 to 95,000 distinct CDR3 sequences, around 9.3% seen only once; the top ten take about 1.7%. Noted time point: healthy volunteer bleed at 6 weeks. Unfractionated whole blood yielded total RNA. Sequencing used whole blood. Receptor source: a female donor in good health. Some clones in this sample may be carry-over from other donors' samples.

V is TRBV12-3 or TRBV12-4 and J is TRBJ1-4; 7 nucleotides match TRBD1. V trimming: 2 bases; J trimming: 7 bases; junction bases outside the gene matches: 4. The CDR3 length is 14 residues. CDR3 sequence (DNA): TGTGCCAGCAGTTTACGGGCAGGGGGTGAAAAACTGTTTTTT. This codes for CASSLRAGGEKLFF.

This clonotype showed up many times. The chain links TRBV5-5 to TRBJ2-7, with D perhaps TRBD1 or TRBD2 (5 bases each). Trimming removed 1 base from V and 0 bases from J, with 11 bases in between. Germline V gene sequence: CDR1 SGHKS, CDR2 YYEKEE (reference sequence). The CDR3 sequence is 15 residues long. CDR3 bases: TGTGCCAGCAGCTTGTTTCGGGGCAGCTCCTACGAGCAGTACTTC. Translated, it gives CASSLFRGSSYEQYF. Filled out from reference TRBV5-5 and TRBJ2-7, the complete variable domain reads DAGVTQSPTHLIKTRGQQVTLRCSPISGHKSVSWYQQVLGQGPQFIFQYYEKEERGRGNFPDRFSARQFPNYSSELNVNALLLGDSALYLCASSLFRGSSYEQYFGPGTRLTVT.

This clonotype was counted between two and nine times. This chain links TRBV20-1 with TRBJ2-3, with 12 bases fitting TRBD2. Germline CDR1 is DFQATT and CDR2 is SNEGSKA (reference sequence). The junction had 6 bases not matched to a gene; V was cut back by 0 bases and J by 5 bases. The CDR3 is made up of 16 amino acids. This chain's CDR3 is CSARDGLAGFQDTQYF. As DNA, the CDR3 is TGCAGTGCTAGAGATGGACTAGCGGGGTTTCAAGATACGCAGTATTTT.

This chain connects TRBV9 to TRBJ2-2; D is unclear. Between the trimmed V and J ends, which lost 4 bases and 0 bases, there was a span of 7 bases. Germline lookup yields CDR1 SGDLS and CDR2 YYNGEE. The CDR3 is 14 residues long. CDR3 nucleotides: TGTGCCAGCAGCATTCGGTCGAACACCGGGGAGCTGTTTTTT. Translating it yields CASSIRSNTGELFF.

This clonotype was recorded once. Lacking the conserved final phenylalanine or tryptophan, this CDR3 likely reflects a read error. The chain uses TRBV6-6 and TRBJ2-5; 9 bases are a match to TRBD2. The CDR3 extends over 16 amino acids. Germline V gene sequence: CDR1 MNHNY, CDR2 SVGAGI (reference sequence). V shed 0 bases and J 2 bases; nucleotides not matched to a gene: 4. The chain's CDR3 is CASSYSSGGLQETQYL. The CDR3 nucleotides are TGTGCCAGCAGTTACTCGAGCGGGGGGCTTCAAGAGACCCAGTACCTC.

The chain employs TRBV14 and TRBJ1-6; D is uncertain. Trimming stripped 1 base from V and 9 bases from J, with 13 bases between. The CDR3 sequence is 15 residues long. CDR1 and CDR2 (germline): SGHDN, FVKESK. The CDR3: CASSQGWGTGSPLHF. The DNA of the CDR3 is TGTGCCAGCAGCCAAGGGTGGGGAACTGGTTCACCCCTCCACTTT.